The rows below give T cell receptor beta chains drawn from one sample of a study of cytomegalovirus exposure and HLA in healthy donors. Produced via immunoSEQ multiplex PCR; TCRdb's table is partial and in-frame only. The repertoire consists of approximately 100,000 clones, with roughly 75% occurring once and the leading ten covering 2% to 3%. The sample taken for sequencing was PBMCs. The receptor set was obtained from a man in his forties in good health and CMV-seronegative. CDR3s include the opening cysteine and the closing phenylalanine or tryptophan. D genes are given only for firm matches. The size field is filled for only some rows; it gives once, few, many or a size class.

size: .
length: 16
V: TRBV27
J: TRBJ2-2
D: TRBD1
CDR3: CASSSRTGGFNGELFF
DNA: TGTGCCAGCAGTTCCAGGACAGGGGGCTTTAACGGGGAGCTGTTTTTT

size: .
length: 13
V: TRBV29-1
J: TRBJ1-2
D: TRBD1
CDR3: CSVETGQGGGYTF
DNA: TGCAGCGTTGAAACCGGACAGGGGGGCGGCTACACCTTC

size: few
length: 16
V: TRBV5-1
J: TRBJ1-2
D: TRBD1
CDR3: CASSPAGQGTNYGYTF
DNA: TGCGCCAGCAGCCCGGCGGGACAGGGGACTAACTATGGCTACACCTTC

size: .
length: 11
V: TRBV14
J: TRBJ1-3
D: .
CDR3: CASSQAYTIYF
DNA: TGTGCCAGCAGCCAAGCGTACACCATATATTTT

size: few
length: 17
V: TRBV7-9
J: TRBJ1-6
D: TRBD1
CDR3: CSSSHEIRQGANSPLHF
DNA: TGTTCCAGCAGCCACGAAATCCGACAGGGGGCGAATTCACCCCTCCACTTT

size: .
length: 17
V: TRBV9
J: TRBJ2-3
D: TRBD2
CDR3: CASSVAPSGGRTDTQYF
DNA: TGTGCCAGCAGCGTAGCCCCTAGCGGGGGGCGCACAGATACGCAGTATTTT

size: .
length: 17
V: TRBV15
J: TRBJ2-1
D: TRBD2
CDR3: CATRASGGRGHTPEQFF
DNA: TGTGCCACCAGGGCTAGCGGGGGACGGGGACACACTCCTGAGCAGTTCTTC

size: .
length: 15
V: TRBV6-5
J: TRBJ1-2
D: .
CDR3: CASSYEGVDPYGYTF
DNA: TGTGCCAGCAGTTACGAAGGGGTTGACCCCTATGGCTACACCTTC

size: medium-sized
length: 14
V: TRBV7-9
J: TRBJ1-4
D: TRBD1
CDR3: CASSPGQSNEKLFF
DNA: TGTGCCAGCAGCCCGGGACAGAGTAATGAAAAACTGTTTTTT

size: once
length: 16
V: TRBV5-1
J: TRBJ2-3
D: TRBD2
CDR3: CASSSRLAGATDTQYF
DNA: TGCGCCAGCAGCTCCAGACTAGCGGGGGCCACAGATACGCAGTATTTT

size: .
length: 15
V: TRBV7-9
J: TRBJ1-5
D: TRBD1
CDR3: CASSQDRGLFQPQHF
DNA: TGTGCCAGCAGCCAGGACAGGGGGCTTTTTCAGCCCCAGCATTTT

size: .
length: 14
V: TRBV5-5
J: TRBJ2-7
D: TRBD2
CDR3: CASTRGSGAYEQYF
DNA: TGTGCCAGCACTCGGGGTAGCGGGGCCTACGAGCAGTACTTC

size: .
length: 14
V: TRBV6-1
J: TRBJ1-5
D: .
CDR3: CASRPSGDNQPQHF
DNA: TGTGCCAGCAGACCCTCGGGGGACAATCAGCCCCAGCATTTT

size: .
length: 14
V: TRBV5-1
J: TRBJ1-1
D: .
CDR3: CASSLLRENTEAFF
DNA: TGCGCCAGCAGCTTGCTCAGGGAGAACACTGAAGCTTTCTTT

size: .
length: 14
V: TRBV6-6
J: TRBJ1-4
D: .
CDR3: CASSDRGEGEKLFF
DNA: TGTGCCAGCAGTGATAGGGGCGAAGGGGAAAAACTGTTTTTT

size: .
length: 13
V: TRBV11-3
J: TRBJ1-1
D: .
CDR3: CASSLTVNTEAFF
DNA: TGTGCCAGCAGCCTGACAGTGAACACTGAAGCTTTCTTT

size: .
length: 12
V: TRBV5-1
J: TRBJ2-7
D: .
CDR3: CASSFPGDEQYF
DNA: TGCGCCAGCAGCTTTCCAGGCGACGAGCAGTACTTC

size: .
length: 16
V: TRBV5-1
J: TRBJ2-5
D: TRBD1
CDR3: CASSWGTGSVGETQYF
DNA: TGCGCCAGCAGCTGGGGGACAGGGTCGGTTGGAGAGACCCAGTACTTC

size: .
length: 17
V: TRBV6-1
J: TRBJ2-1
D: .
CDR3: CASSEVATSTFYNEQFF
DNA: TGTGCCAGCAGTGAAGTAGCAACGAGCACTTTCTACAATGAGCAGTTCTTC

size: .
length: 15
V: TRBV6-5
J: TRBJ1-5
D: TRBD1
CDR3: CASSRTGVSNQPQHF
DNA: TGTGCCAGCAGCCGGACAGGGGTTAGCAATCAGCCCCAGCATTTT

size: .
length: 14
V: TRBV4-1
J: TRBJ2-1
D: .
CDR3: CASKRESSYNEQFF
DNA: TGCGCCAGCAAGAGGGAGAGCTCCTACAATGAGCAGTTCTTC

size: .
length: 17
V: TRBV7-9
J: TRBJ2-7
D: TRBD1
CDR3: CSSSHIPGQGPTYEQYF
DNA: TGTTCCAGCAGCCACATACCGGGACAGGGGCCTACCTACGAGCAGTACTTC

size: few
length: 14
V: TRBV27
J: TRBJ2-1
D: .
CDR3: CASSLWQRYNEQFF
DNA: TGTGCCAGCAGTTTGTGGCAGAGGTACAATGAGCAGTTCTTC

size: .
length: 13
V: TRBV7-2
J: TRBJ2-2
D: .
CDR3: CASSLRRAGELFF
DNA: TGCGCCAGCAGCTTACGCAGGGCCGGGGAGCTGTTTTTT

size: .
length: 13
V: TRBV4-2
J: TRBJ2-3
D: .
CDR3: CASSSLPVDTQYF
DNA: TGTGCCAGCAGCTCTCTCCCCGTGGATACGCAGTATTTT

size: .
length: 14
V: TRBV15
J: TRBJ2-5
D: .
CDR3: CATSSGLLKETQYF
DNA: TGTGCCACCAGCTCGGGACTCCTAAAAGAGACCCAGTACTTC

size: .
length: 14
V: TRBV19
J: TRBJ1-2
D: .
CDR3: CASSITGQGYGYTF
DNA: TGTGCCAGTAGTATTACAGGGCAAGGCTATGGCTACACCTTC

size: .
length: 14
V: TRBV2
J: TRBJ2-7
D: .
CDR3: CASSVDFSSYEQYF
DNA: TGTGCCAGCAGTGTTGATTTTAGCTCCTACGAGCAGTACTTC

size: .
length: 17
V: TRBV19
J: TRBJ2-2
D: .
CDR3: CASSIVHGSGNTGELFF
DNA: TGTGCCAGTAGTATAGTTCACGGTAGCGGGAACACCGGGGAGCTGTTTTTT

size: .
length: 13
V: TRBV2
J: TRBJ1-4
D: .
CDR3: CASRPTGREKLFF
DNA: TGTGCCAGCAGGCCGACGGGTCGTGAAAAACTGTTTTTT

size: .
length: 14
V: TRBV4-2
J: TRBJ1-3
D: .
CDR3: CASSQAPAGRGLHF
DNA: TGTGCCAGCAGCCAAGCCCCCGCCGGGAGAGGGTTACATTTT

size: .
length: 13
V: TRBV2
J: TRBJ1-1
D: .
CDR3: CASPGQRNTEAFF
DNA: TGTGCCAGCCCGGGACAAAGGAACACTGAAGCTTTCTTT

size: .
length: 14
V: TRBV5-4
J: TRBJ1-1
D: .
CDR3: CASSLATQEGEAFF
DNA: TGTGCCAGCAGCTTGGCAACACAGGAAGGAGAAGCTTTCTTT

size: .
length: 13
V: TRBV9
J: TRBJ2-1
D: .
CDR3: CASSVTTSNEQFF
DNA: TGTGCCAGCAGCGTTACTACGTCAAATGAGCAGTTCTTC

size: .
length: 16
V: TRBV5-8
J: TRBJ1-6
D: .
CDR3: CASSLAEGDRNSPLHF
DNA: TGTGCCAGCAGCTTGGCCGAGGGAGACAGGAATTCACCCCTCCACTTT

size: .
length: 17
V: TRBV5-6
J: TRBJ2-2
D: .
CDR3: CASSSRASTFNTGELFF
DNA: TGTGCCAGCAGCTCTCGAGCCTCAACTTTCAACACCGGGGAGCTGTTTTTT

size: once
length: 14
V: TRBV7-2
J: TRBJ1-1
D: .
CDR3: CASSRMRSSTEAFF
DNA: TGTGCCAGCAGCCGTATGAGGTCGAGCACTGAAGCTTTCTTT

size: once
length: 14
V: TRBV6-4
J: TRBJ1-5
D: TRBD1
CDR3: CASDRGYSNQPQHF
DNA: TGTGCCAGTGACAGGGGCTATAGCAATCAGCCCCAGCATTTT

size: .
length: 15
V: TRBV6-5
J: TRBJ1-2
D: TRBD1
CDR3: CASSFYGTGNYGYTF
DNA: TGTGCCAGCAGTTTTTACGGGACAGGCAACTATGGCTACACCTTC

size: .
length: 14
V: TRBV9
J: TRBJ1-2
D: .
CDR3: CASSVEAGDYGYTF
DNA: TGTGCCAGCAGCGTAGAAGCAGGGGATTATGGCTACACCTTC

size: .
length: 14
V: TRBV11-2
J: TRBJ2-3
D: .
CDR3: CASSLEGRADTQYF
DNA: TGTGCCAGCAGCTTAGAAGGCAGGGCGGATACGCAGTATTTT